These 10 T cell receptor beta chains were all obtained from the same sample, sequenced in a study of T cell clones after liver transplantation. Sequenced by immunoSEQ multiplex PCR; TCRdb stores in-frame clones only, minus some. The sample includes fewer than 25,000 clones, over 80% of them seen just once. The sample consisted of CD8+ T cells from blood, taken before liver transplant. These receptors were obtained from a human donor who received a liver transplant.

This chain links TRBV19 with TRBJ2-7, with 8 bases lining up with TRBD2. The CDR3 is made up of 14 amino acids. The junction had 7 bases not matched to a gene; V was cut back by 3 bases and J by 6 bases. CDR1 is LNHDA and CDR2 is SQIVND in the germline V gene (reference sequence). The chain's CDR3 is CASSIMGLVGEQYF. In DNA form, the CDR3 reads TGTGCCAGTAGTATTATGGGACTAGTCGGCGAGCAGTACTTC.

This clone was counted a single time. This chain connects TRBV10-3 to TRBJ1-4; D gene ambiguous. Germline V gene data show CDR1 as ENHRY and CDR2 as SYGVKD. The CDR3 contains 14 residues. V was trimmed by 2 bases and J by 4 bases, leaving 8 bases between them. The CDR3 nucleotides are TGTGCCATCAGTGAGCCTGGGGTTAATGAAAAACTGTTTTTT. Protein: CAISEPGVNEKLFF.

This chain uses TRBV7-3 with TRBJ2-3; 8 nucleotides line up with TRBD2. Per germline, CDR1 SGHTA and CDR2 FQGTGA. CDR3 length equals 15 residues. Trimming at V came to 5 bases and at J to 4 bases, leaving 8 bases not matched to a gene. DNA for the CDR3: TGTGCCAGCAGCACGGGACTAGGCGGGTCAGATACGCAGTATTTT. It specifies CASSTGLGGSDTQYF.

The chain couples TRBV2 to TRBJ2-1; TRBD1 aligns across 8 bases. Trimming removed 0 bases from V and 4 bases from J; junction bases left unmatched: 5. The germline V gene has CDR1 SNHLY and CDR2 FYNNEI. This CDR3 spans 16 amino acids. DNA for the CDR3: TGTGCCAGCAGTGAAGCTGGGGACAGGAATTACAATGAGCAGTTCTTC. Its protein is CASSEAGDRNYNEQFF.

CDR3 loop: CASSLMGWNYEQYF. CDR3 nucleotide sequence: TGTGCCAGCAGTTTAATGGGCTGGAACTACGAGCAGTACTTC. This chain joins TRBV27 and TRBJ2-7, with D uncertain. V gave up 2 bases and J gave up 3 bases, with 11 bases separating them. The CDR3 has 14 amino acids. Germline V lookup: CDR1 MNHEY, CDR2 SMNVEV (reference sequence).

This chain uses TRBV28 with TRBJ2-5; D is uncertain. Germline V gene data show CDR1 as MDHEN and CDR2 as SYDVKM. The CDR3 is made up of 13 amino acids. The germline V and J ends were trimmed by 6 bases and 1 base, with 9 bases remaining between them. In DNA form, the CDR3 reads TGTGCCAGCAGACCGGGCCTCCAAGAGACCCAGTACTTC. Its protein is CASRPGLQETQYF.

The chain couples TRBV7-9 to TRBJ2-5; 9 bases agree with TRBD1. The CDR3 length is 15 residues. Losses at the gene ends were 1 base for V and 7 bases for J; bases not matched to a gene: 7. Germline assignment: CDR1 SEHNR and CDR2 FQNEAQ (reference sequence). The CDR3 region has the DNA TGTGCCAGCAGCTTAGGGCTGGGACAGGGAGGGACCCAGTACTTC. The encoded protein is CASSLGLGQGGTQYF.

The CDR3 DNA sequence: TGTGCCAGCAGTCAAAGCACAGATACGCAGTATTTT. This encodes CASSQSTDTQYF. The rearrangement uses TRBV7-2 and TRBJ2-3; D is ambiguous. Trimming removed 6 bases at V and 0 bases at J, with 4 bases between. Germline loops: CDR1 SGHTA, CDR2 FQGNSA. The CDR3 contains 12 residues.

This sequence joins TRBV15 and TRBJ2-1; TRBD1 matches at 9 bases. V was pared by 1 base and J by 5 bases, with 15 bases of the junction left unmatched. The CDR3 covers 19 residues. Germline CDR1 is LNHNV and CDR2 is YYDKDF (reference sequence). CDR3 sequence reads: CATSRAQGASSGPNNEQFF. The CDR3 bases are TGTGCCACCAGCAGAGCACAGGGGGCCAGCTCGGGACCCAACAATGAGCAGTTCTTC.

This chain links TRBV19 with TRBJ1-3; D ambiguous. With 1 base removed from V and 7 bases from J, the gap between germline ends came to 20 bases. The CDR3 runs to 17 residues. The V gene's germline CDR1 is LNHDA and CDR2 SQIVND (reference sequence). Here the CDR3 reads CASSIVGFRRTGNTIYF. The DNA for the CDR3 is TGTGCCAGTAGTATAGTGGGTTTCCGACGGACCGGGAACACCATATATTTT. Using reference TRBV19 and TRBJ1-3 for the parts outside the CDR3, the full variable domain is DGGITQSPKYLFRKEGQNVTLSCEQNLNHDAMYWYRQDPGQGLRLIYYSQIVNDFQKGDIAEGYSVSREKKESFPLTVTSAQKNPTAFYLCASSIVGFRRTGNTIYFGEGSWLTVV.